Listed here is a single T cell receptor (beta chain). Its antigen is still unknown. This specimen comes from a study of cytomegalovirus exposure and HLA in healthy donors. Across the whole study: Tens of millions of unique TCR sequences came from HLA-typed donors in an early release.

The V gene lost 5 bases and the J gene lost 1 base, with 7 bases spanning the gap. CDR1 is SGHRS and CDR2 is YFSETQ in the germline V gene. The CDR3 has 14 residues. General study points: A further, later analysis showed that HLA-associated TCR beta chains (compared with equally common others) were more clonally expanded. The authors assumed roughly uniform sequencing depth across donors for presence/absence analyses. Later analysis identified several of the most significant clusters that appeared linked to common viral pathogens.

Primers included in the PCR were 60 Vbeta and 13 Jbeta primers. The repertoire was sequenced with immunoSEQ multiplex PCR; TCRdb's copy has only in-frame clones and lacks some. In the table there are around 120,000 clones, 70% to 80% of which are singletons. This TCR came from a man in his forties or fifties in good health and CMV-seropositive. The chain is built from TRBV5-1 and TRBJ2-6; no clear D gene. Material for sequencing was PBMCs. The CDR3 here is CASSEVSGANVLTF. The CDR3, as DNA: TGCGCCAGCAGTGAGGTTTCTGGGGCCAACGTCCTGACTTTC.